This is a list of T cell receptor beta chains from one sample in a study of PD-L1 blockade in urothelial cancer. The protocol was immunoSEQ multiplex PCR, while the TCRdb copy is restricted to in-frame clones and leaves out a portion. The data contain around 25,000 clones, approximately 90% of them seen just once; the ten biggest clones take up less than 4%. This specimen consisted of PBMCs, obtained around atezolizumab (anti-PD-L1) treatment. Source of these receptors: a man in his fifties with urothelial cancer. Each CDR3 is given without its conserved first and last residue.

V gene	CDR3 protein
TRBV10-1	ASSESSGEKLF
TRBV5-1	ASSLVGGSGNTIY
TRBV12-5	ASGYAIGELF
TRBV28	ASSLLASGKTPYNEQF
TRBV19	ASLGAGGPGELF
TRBV27	ASRGEISSYEQY
TRBV11-2	ASSLEGWANSGNTIY
TRBV4-3	ASSQDMAGAAPSYEQY
TRBV4-1	ASSQPGQGFYGYT
TRBV6-1	ASSEAAGQPQH
TRBV5-4	ASSAAATGNYEQY
TRBV7-6	ASSLESSGRVHEQF
TRBV11-3	ASSFSGAGEQF
TRBV5-1	ASSLGGTDTQY
TRBV29-1	SGAKGNTEAF
TRBV19	ASSIAGETQY
TRBV15	ATSSPGTANEKLF
TRBV6-1	ASSEGTLNYGYT
TRBV28	ASSFITGAAEQY
TRBV4-1	ASSRGEVGAMDEKLF
TRBV6-1	ASSEKVRGRGNTEAF
TRBV18	ASSSGLAGTGELF
TRBV18	ASSPRGGDPTDTQY
TRBV7-6	ASSPRGRGHGNTEAF
TRBV27	ASSANRAPLH
TRBV29-1	SVSTGSYGYT
TRBV10-1	ASSESGTGWDKNIQY
TRBV2	ASSVLGGNIQY
TRBV4-3	ASSQGPTSGTTGELF
TRBV10-3	AISELTGGGYGYT
TRBV27	ASSRPGTSNEQF
TRBV5-1	ASSAGLSDTQY
TRBV9	ASSVLGGETQY
TRBV6-5	ASRRQGTNQPQH
TRBV7-7	ASSPHTRFRY